Listed here are 32 T cell receptor beta chains from one sample, sequenced in a study of CD4 T cells in relation to SARS-CoV-2 and coronaviruses. Before the COVID-19 pandemic, during about 2011-2019, CD4+ T cells were taken from unexposed donors. CD4+ T cells were isolated from the cells after about ten days of culture. Which antigens these TCRs recognize remains unknown. Some clones are missing from TCRdb's copy, which holds only in-frame ones; the method was immunoSEQ multiplex PCR. The sample shows approximately 19,000 clones, under 85% of them seen only once. The source material was CD4+ T cells from PBMCs, cultured in vitro. These receptors came from a human donor in good health.

The chain is built from TRBV5-1 and TRBJ2-7, with D tentatively TRBD1 or TRBD2 (5 bases each). The CDR3 totals 15 residues. Germline lookup yields CDR1 SGHRS and CDR2 YFSETQ. Deletions cut 3 bases from V and 0 bases from J, with 13 bases between. CDR3 DNA: TGCGCCAGCAGCTGGGACCTCTACAACTCCTACGAGCAGTACTTC. Protein product: CASSWDLYNSYEQYF.

This clone was observed once. The chain couples TRBV19 to TRBJ1-5; 8 bases map to TRBD1. Germline trimming cut 6 bases from V and 5 bases from J; bases unmatched to any gene: 6. Germline V gene sequence: CDR1 LNHDA, CDR2 SQIVND (reference sequence). The CDR3 totals 14 residues. The CDR3 region is CASRADRDHQPQHF. CDR3 DNA sequence: TGTGCCAGTAGGGCGGACAGGGACCATCAGCCCCAGCATTTT. Looking up the rest from reference TRBV19 and TRBJ1-5 gives the full variable domain: DGGITQSPKYLFRKEGQNVTLSCEQNLNHDAMYWYRQDPGQGLRLIYYSQIVNDFQKGDIAEGYSVSREKKESFPLTVTSAQKNPTAFYLCASRADRDHQPQHFGDGTRLSIL.

The V call is TRBV18, the J call TRBJ2-2; D is perhaps TRBD2 (6 bases). The V end was cut by 4 bases, the J end by 6 bases, with 18 bases between. CDR1 and CDR2 from the germline V gene are KGHSH and LQKENI. The CDR3 spans 16 residues. The CDR3 here is CASSLPGSSTAGELFF. The CDR3 coding sequence is TGTGCCAGCTCACTTCCCGGGAGCTCAACAGCCGGGGAGCTGTTTTTT.

This clone was detected a few times. Here the CDR3 reads CASSLGGTGNNQPQHF. The CDR3 DNA sequence: TGTGCCAGCAGCTTAGGTGGGACAGGAAATAATCAGCCCCAGCATTTT. The chain links TRBV7-3 to TRBJ1-5; 8 bases align to TRBD1. J was trimmed by 4 bases and V by 2 bases; bases with no gene match: 7. Germline CDR1 SGHTA, CDR2 FQGTGA. This CDR3 has 16 amino acids.

This clone has just one count. The rearrangement uses TRBV2 and TRBJ2-7; 10 nucleotides line up with TRBD2. CDR3 length: 14 residues. Losses at the gene ends were 7 bases for V and 2 bases for J; bases not matched to a gene: 5. Germline V CDR1 and CDR2: SNHLY, FYNNEI. This CDR3 is CASKGLADTYEQYF. CDR3 DNA: TGTGCCAGCAAAGGACTAGCGGATACCTACGAGCAGTACTTC.

CDR3 DNA: TGTGCCAGCAGTGAAATAACTGCCTCCTACGAGCAGTACTTC. This sequence encodes CASSEITASYEQYF. The chain joins TRBV25-1 to TRBJ2-7; D call uncertain. This CDR3 is 14 amino acids long. V was pared by 2 bases and J by 0 bases, with 8 bases between. The germline V gene has CDR1 MGHDK and CDR2 SYGVNS.

This chain links TRBV19 with TRBJ2-7, with TRBD2 as a possible D gene (5 bases). CDR1 and CDR2 from the germline V gene are LNHDA and SQIVND (reference sequence). V lost 3 bases to trimming and J lost 3 bases, with 15 bases between them. CDR3 length: 15 amino acids. The CDR3 nucleotides read TGTGCCAGTAGTATTGCGATAGCGCCAGGCTACGAGCAGTACTTC. Translated, it gives CASSIAIAPGYEQYF. The variable domain in full, completed from reference TRBV19 and TRBJ2-7, reads DGGITQSPKYLFRKEGQNVTLSCEQNLNHDAMYWYRQDPGQGLRLIYYSQIVNDFQKGDIAEGYSVSREKKESFPLTVTSAQKNPTAFYLCASSIAIAPGYEQYFGPGTRLTVT.

J is TRBJ1-5 and V is TRBV30, with 8 nucleotides matching TRBD1. This CDR3 spans 15 amino acids. Germline CDR1 GTSNPN, CDR2 SVGIG (reference sequence). Trimming removed 2 bases from V and 4 bases from J; junction bases left unmatched: 7. The DNA of the CDR3 is TGTGCCTGGAGTTTCCGGACAGGGTGGAATCAGCCCCAGCATTTT. This encodes CAWSFRTGWNQPQHF.

This sequence joins TRBV4-2 and TRBJ2-1; TRBD2 is a possible D gene (6 bases). Germline assignment: CDR1 LGHNA and CDR2 YNFKEQ. The CDR3 covers 17 residues. V was pared by 0 bases and J by 6 bases, with 18 bases between. As DNA, the CDR3 is TGTGCCAGCAGCCAAGATTTTGCCGGGAGTGTTTCCAATGAGCAGTTCTTC. It codes for CASSQDFAGSVSNEQFF.

CDR3 nucleotides: TGCAGCGGAAAACAGGGAGGCGAGACCCAGTACTTC. This translates into CSGKQGGETQYF. The chain couples TRBV29-1 to TRBJ2-5; D is possibly TRBD1 or TRBD2 (6 bases each). Germline V lookup: CDR1 SQVTM, CDR2 ANQGSEA. CDR3 size: 12 residues. Deletions cut 7 bases from V and 5 bases from J, with 14 bases between.

This chain connects TRBV11-2 to TRBJ2-2; D is undetermined. The CDR3 contains 14 residues. With 0 bases removed from V and 6 bases from J, the gap between germline ends came to 8 bases. Germline V CDR1 and CDR2: SGHAT, FQNNGV. The CDR3 coding sequence is TGTGCCAGCAGCTTAGAAGTGGCGGCCGGGGAGCTGTTTTTT. Translation gives CASSLEVAAGELFF.

This chain joins TRBV2 and TRBJ2-7, with a tentative D call TRBD2 (7 bases). Trimming left V 7 bases short and J 5 bases short, with 18 bases between. This CDR3 region has 14 residues. Germline V gene data show CDR1 as SNHLY and CDR2 as FYNNEI. The CDR3 reads CASNLGGGTNEQYF. CDR3 in DNA: TGTGCCAGCAACCTAGGGGGGGGAACCAACGAGCAGTACTTC.

The genes are TRBV30 and TRBJ1-6, with D possibly being TRBD1 (5 bases). Germline V lookup: CDR1 GTSNPN, CDR2 SVGIG (reference sequence). Trimming left V 0 bases short and J 7 bases short, with 16 bases between. The CDR3 totals 16 residues. The CDR3 protein is CAWSVTRVYGNSPLHF. Written as DNA, the CDR3 is TGTGCCTGGAGTGTAACCAGGGTTTATGGGAATTCACCCCTCCACTTT.

This clone came up a few times. V usage is TRBV6-6 and J usage is TRBJ1-4; D is undetermined. Trimming removed 6 bases from V and 12 bases from J, with 11 bases in between. Germline lookup yields CDR1 MNHNY and CDR2 SVGAGI (reference sequence). The CDR3 loop spans 11 amino acids. This CDR3 reads CASRGGRQLFF. The CDR3 DNA reads as TGTGCCAGCAGGGGAGGAAGGCAACTGTTTTTT.

The V and J genes are TRBV5-1 and TRBJ2-3; D is undetermined. The CDR3 sequence is 14 residues long. The germline V gene encodes CDR1 SGHRS and CDR2 YFSETQ. V lost 0 bases and J 2 bases, leaving 7 bases between the germline ends. CDR3 nucleotides: TGCGCCAGCAGCTTGGGCGACAACACAGATACGCAGTATTTT. Translation: CASSLGDNTDTQYF.

This sequence joins TRBV3-1 (or the pseudogene TRBV3-2) and TRBJ2-1; 8 bases are a match to TRBD1. Germline V gives CDR1 LGHDT, CDR2 YNNKEL (reference sequence). J gave up 9 bases and V 4 bases, and 8 bases lay outside the gene matches. The CDR3 loop spans 14 amino acids. The DNA of the CDR3 is TGTGCCAGCAGCCGTGGACAGGGTCAAGGTGAGCAGTTCTTC. The encoded protein is CASSRGQGQGEQFF.

The chain's CDR3 is CASSRQGAGQETQYF. The CDR3 coding sequence is TGTGCCAGCAGTCGACAGGGGGCCGGTCAAGAGACCCAGTACTTC. The chain couples TRBV5-6 to TRBJ2-5, with 10 positions matching TRBD1. V was pared by 5 bases and J by 2 bases, with 6 bases of the junction left unmatched. Per the germline V gene, CDR1 is SGHDT and CDR2 is YYEEEE. This CDR3 has 15 amino acids.

The DNA for the CDR3 is TGTGCCAGCAGCCAAGAGTATGGGGACAATGAGCAGTTCTTC. As protein: CASSQEYGDNEQFF. The chain is built from TRBV3-1 (or the pseudogene TRBV3-2) and TRBJ2-1; D is unclear. This CDR3 contains 14 residues. Between the trimmed V and J ends, which lost 0 bases and 5 bases, there was a span of 8 bases. Germline CDR1 is LGHDT and CDR2 is YNNKEL (reference sequence).

The sample holds one count of this clone. The genes are TRBV28 and TRBJ2-7; D ambiguous. CDR1 is MDHEN and CDR2 is SYDVKM in the germline V gene. This CDR3 contains 12 residues. V dropped 3 bases and J dropped 7 bases, with 10 bases sitting between them. CDR3 nucleotide sequence: TGTGCCAGCAGTTTGTTACCCCCGGAGCAGTACTTC. Protein: CASSLLPPEQYF.

Note on this clone: The same CDR3 also results from other DNA sequences found in this sample. This rearrangement joins TRBV19 to TRBJ2-3, with 9 nucleotides matching TRBD2. Germline V gene data show CDR1 as LNHDA and CDR2 as SQIVND (reference sequence). This CDR3 comprises 15 residues. V lost 1 base and J lost 1; bases outside the gene matches: 0. CDR3 DNA sequence: TGTGCCAGTAGTATAGGACTAGCGGGCACAGATACGCAGTATTTT. Amino acids: CASSIGLAGTDTQYF. Full variable domain (rest looked up from reference TRBV19 and TRBJ2-3): DGGITQSPKYLFRKEGQNVTLSCEQNLNHDAMYWYRQDPGQGLRLIYYSQIVNDFQKGDIAEGYSVSREKKESFPLTVTSAQKNPTAFYLCASSIGLAGTDTQYFGPGTRLTVL.

The chain combines TRBV18 with TRBJ1-5; D not resolved. This CDR3 comprises 17 residues. The V end was cut by 2 bases, the J end by 0 bases, with 14 bases between. The V gene's germline CDR1 is KGHSH and CDR2 LQKENI. CDR3 sequence reads: CASSPGERSYSNQPQHF. The CDR3 DNA is TGTGCCAGCTCACCAGGGGAAAGGAGTTATAGCAATCAGCCCCAGCATTTT. The variable domain in full, with the rest retrieved from reference TRBV18 and TRBJ1-5, is NAGVMQNPRHLVRRRGQEARLRCSPMKGHSHVYWYRQLPEEGLKFMVYLQKENIIDESGMPKERFSAEFPKEGPSILRIQQVVRGDSAAYFCASSPGERSYSNQPQHFGDGTRLSIL.

The chain joins TRBV5-1 to TRBJ2-1; D is uncertain. The V and J ends lost 0 bases and 8 bases respectively, with 12 bases between them. From germline, CDR1 is SGHRS and CDR2 YFSETQ. The CDR3 totals 14 residues. The CDR3 loop is CASSLGQHVDEQFF. The CDR3 nucleotides are TGCGCCAGCAGCTTGGGGCAGCACGTCGATGAGCAGTTCTTC.

The chain is built from TRBV30 and TRBJ2-1; possibly TRBD1 for D (7 bases). V lost 5 bases and J lost 9, with 17 bases in between. The CDR3 spans 13 residues. Germline V gives CDR1 GTSNPN, CDR2 SVGIG (reference sequence). The CDR3 region is CAWGAGGIGEQFF. DNA of the CDR3: TGTGCCTGGGGGGCAGGGGGGATCGGTGAGCAGTTCTTC.

This clone turned up a few times. This sequence joins TRBV2 and TRBJ1-1; possible D gene TRBD1, 5 bases. Per germline, CDR1 SNHLY and CDR2 FYNNEI. V was trimmed by 6 bases and J by 3 bases, leaving 17 bases between them. The CDR3 contains 15 residues. The CDR3 region has the DNA TGTGCCAGCAGAGAGAGGGAGGGGTCTTACACTGAAGCTTTCTTT. Translation gives CASREREGSYTEAFF. The variable domain in full, with the rest retrieved from reference TRBV2 and TRBJ1-1, is EPEVTQTPSHQVTQMGQEVILRCVPISNHLYFYWYRQILGQKVEFLVSFYNNEISEKSEIFDDQFSVERPDGSNFTLKIRSTKLEDSAMYFCASREREGSYTEAFFGQGTRLTVV.

The J gene is TRBJ1-1, the V gene TRBV10-3; 8 bases are a match to TRBD1. CDR1 and CDR2 from the germline V gene are ENHRY and SYGVKD. With V trimmed by 4 bases and J by 2 bases, 6 bases remained unmatched. The CDR3 runs 15 residues. The DNA of the CDR3 is TGTGCCATCAGTGGGGGGACAGGTAGAAACACTGAAGCTTTCTTT. The encoded protein is CAISGGTGRNTEAFF.

CDR3: CASSLGGGNNQPQHF. The CDR3 bases are TGTGCCAGCAGCTTGGGGGGAGGGAACAATCAGCCCCAGCATTTT. The chain recombines TRBV5-4 with TRBJ1-5; D remains ambiguous. Germline V gives CDR1 SGHNT, CDR2 YYREEE (reference sequence). Trimming took 0 bases from V and 3 from J, leaving 10 bases between them. This CDR3 has 15 residues.

This clone occurred a few times. This chain joins TRBV13 and TRBJ2-1, with a possible D match to TRBD1 (6 bases). V was clipped by 5 bases and J by 3 bases, with 14 bases between them. The CDR3 is 15 amino acids. Germline CDR1 and CDR2: PRHDT and FYEKMQ (reference sequence). CDR3 sequence (DNA): TGTGCCAGCAGCCCCTCGGGACAAGTCTACAATGAGCAGTTCTTC. It is translated as CASSPSGQVYNEQFF.

The V call is TRBV4-1, the J call TRBJ2-7; no definite D call. This CDR3 is 12 amino acids long. Germline V gives CDR1 MGHRA, CDR2 YSYEKL. V was cut by 0 bases and J by 6 bases, with 6 bases left in between. CDR3: CASSQEGFEQYF. Here the CDR3 DNA reads TGCGCCAGCAGCCAAGAAGGATTCGAGCAGTACTTC.

This sequence joins TRBV7-2 and TRBJ2-7; 8 bases agree with TRBD2. With 4 bases clipped from V and 7 bases from J, the junction kept 9 bases outside the gene matches. The CDR3 covers 14 residues. Germline-derived CDR1 and CDR2 are SGHTA and FQGNSA. As DNA, the CDR3 is TGTGCCAGCAGCTCCGCGGGAGGAATTGGGGAGCAGTACTTC. It yields the protein CASSSAGGIGEQYF.

The chain has TRBV19 and TRBJ2-7, with D tentatively TRBD1 or TRBD2 (5 bases each). V lost 5 bases and J 7 bases, leaving 21 bases between the germline ends. The CDR3 contains 15 residues. Germline lookup yields CDR1 LNHDA and CDR2 SQIVND (reference sequence). The CDR3, as DNA: TGTGCCAGTAGTGGACCTTGGGACGGGTTGGGTGAGCAGTACTTC. It yields the protein CASSGPWDGLGEQYF. Full variable domain (outside the CDR3, taken from reference TRBV19 and TRBJ2-7): DGGITQSPKYLFRKEGQNVTLSCEQNLNHDAMYWYRQDPGQGLRLIYYSQIVNDFQKGDIAEGYSVSREKKESFPLTVTSAQKNPTAFYLCASSGPWDGLGEQYFGPGTRLTVT.

In its sample, this clone was seen a few times. The chain combines TRBV14 with TRBJ2-4; tentative D call: TRBD1 (5 bases). The CDR3 has 12 amino acids. The V and J ends lost 1 base and 8 bases respectively, with 6 bases between them. CDR1 is SGHDN and CDR2 is FVKESK in the germline V gene. Here the CDR3 reads CASSQGRDIQYF. CDR3 sequence (DNA): TGTGCCAGCAGCCAAGGCAGGGACATTCAGTACTTC.

The chain carries TRBV5-1 and TRBJ1-1; a possible D gene is TRBD1 (5 bases). V was pared by 0 bases and J by 11 bases, with 17 bases between. This CDR3 is built from 14 residues. Per germline, CDR1 SGHRS and CDR2 YFSETQ. In DNA, the CDR3 is TGCGCCAGCAGCTTGGACTTGGACAAATCAATGGCTTTCTTT. It specifies CASSLDLDKSMAFF.